This T cell receptor (beta chain) emerged from a study of Graves' ophthalmopathy and Graves' hyperthyroidism. General study points: Blood also harbored most expanded thyroid clonotypes above 0.001 frequency. The model forecast ophthalmopathy progression, reaching 70.59% sensitivity and about 72% specificity.

For repertoire sequencing, the TCR beta CDR3 regions were amplified from RNA transcripts. First-round RT-PCR with HTBI primers preceded a second-round multiplex PCR. TCRdb re-called the multiplex PCR reads with MiXCR, one entry per CDR3 protein. The sample lists about 370,000 distinct CDR3 sequences; about 18% were seen once. Germline loops: CDR1 MNHNS, CDR2 SASEGT. The trim removed 8 bases at V and 3 bases at J, leaving 7 bases unmatched. There are 14 residues in the CDR3. This clonotype was seen many times. The antigen remains undetermined. The hyperthyroidism patients, aged 18 to 65, had been newly diagnosed, with under 2 months' duration. Fresh peripheral blood, around 9.3 ml, was the PBMC source.

The TCR was taken from an adult woman with stable Graves' hyperthyroidism. Source material: peripheral blood. The chain couples TRBV6-1 to TRBJ1-1; TRBD1 agrees at 9 bases. The CDR3 spells CASLRDRVHTEAFF. The DNA of the CDR3 is TGTGCCAGCCTCCGGGACAGGGTTCACACTGAAGCTTTCTTT.